What follows is one T cell receptor (beta chain) and its context. CDR3 size: 14 residues. In germline, CDR1 is MNHNS, CDR2 SASEGT. V lost 4 bases to trimming and J lost 4 bases, with 13 bases between them. This entry comes from a study of PD-L1 blockade in urothelial cancer. This table comes from immunoSEQ multiplex PCR, and its TCRdb copy is limited to in-frame clones, with some not included. The table includes about 76,000 clones, less than 95% detected once. Time point specified: peripheral blood 6 weeks after treatment start. Sequencing used PBMCs, obtained around atezolizumab (anti-PD-L1) treatment. This receptor was identified in a woman older than 75 with urothelial cancer. The chain employs TRBV6-1 and TRBJ1-2; a possible D gene is TRBD1 (5 bases). This CDR3 is CASSGEGWGYGYTF. CDR3 DNA: TGTGCCAGCAGTGGGGAGGGGTGGGGCTATGGCTACACCTTC.